This T cell receptor (beta chain) derives from a study of low-dose radiotherapy and immunotherapy resistance in tumors (dated by TCRdb to 2022 to 2024). As for the study more broadly: Cohort 1 received 0.5 Gy per fraction every 2 weeks, with a prescribed total PTV dose of 6.5 Gy. The trial did not randomize participants into treatment groups. Eight patients were included in the translational analysis, namely three from the first dose cohort plus the first five from the second dose cohort. Nivolumab and ipilimumab were both given intravenously, with nivolumab at a 240 mg flat dose every two weeks and ipilimumab at 1 mg/kg every six weeks. Every two weeks, patients got intravenous cyclophosphamide at 200 mg/m2, given one day ahead of each radiation and immunotherapy administration. Starting on cycle 1 day 1, patients took 300 mg of aspirin by mouth once a day for four cycles. In Cohort 2, 1 Gy per fraction was delivered every two weeks, for a total of 13 Gy over 26 weeks.

This clonotype was observed a single time. The specificity of this receptor is unknown. No much larger clonotype is one base removed from it; base qualities were not supplied. A read on its own is weak evidence. The CDR3 spans 14 residues, from the cysteine through the phenylalanine. The CDR3 DNA has 42 bases and is translated from base 1. Trimming costs V 1 base and J 3 bases, and their ends lie 12 bases apart. CDR1 and CDR2 were assigned from the germline V gene (reference sequence) as DFQATT and SNEGSKA. The time point label here, explained by the study, means: after trial treatment. The treatment or condition label, as the study defines it: LDRT plus nivolumab, ipilimumab, low-dose cyclophosphamide and aspirin (RACIN trial). The donors came from RACIN, which was a single-arm phase I dose-escalation trial that paired nivolumab and ipilimumab with aspirin, low-dose cyclophosphamide and low-dose radiotherapy. Patients with advanced, TIL-negative solid tumors were considered eligible.

Sequencing instrument: Illumina HiSeq 2500. Superscript III and a set of TRAV- and TRBV-specific primers were used to synthesize first-strand cDNA, so that both TCRalpha and TCRbeta chains were covered. A roughly 18-cycle PCR with Phusion amplified the TCRs, pairing a constant-region primer with the adapter that was attached to the V primers. The isolated mRNA was amplified using the MessageAmp II aRNA Amplification Kit, with in vitro transcription performed for about 16 hours at 37 degrees C. The Dynabeads mRNA DIRECT Purification Kit was used to isolate the mRNA for TCR sequencing. Indexed Illumina adapters were added in a second roughly 25-cycle Phusion PCR, and the resulting products were purified with AMPure XP beads. From the authors' description of their analysis: Custom Perl scripts were used to pool TCR sequences that encoded the same protein, to remove out-of-frame sequences, and to calculate the abundance of each clonotype. The analysis excluded TCR sequences that were supported by just one read. Shannon entropy, Gini index, clonality, richness, and the frequency of TCRs shared between repertoires were included as repertoire metrics. Using fastp trimming at Q25 and MiXCR clonotype assembly, TCRdb reanalyzed the public sequencing data and kept in-frame beta chains. A single entry per CDR3 protein holds the most common genes and DNA from its merged rows. TCRdb's processing, not the authors', yielded these V and J calls. The sample table holds 60,000 or so distinct CDR3 sequences, of which less than 30% were seen once. Of the sample, around 7% is held by the ten largest clones.

The chain is encoded by TRBV20-1 joined to TRBJ2-5; the D gene is unclear. This receptor was taken from a male donor with prostate cancer. The sample in question was PBMCs, obtained after low-dose radiotherapy plus immunotherapy. The bases read TGCAGTGCTAGAGGCCGGAAAGACAAAGAGACCCAGTACTTC. This sequence encodes CSARGRKDKETQYF.